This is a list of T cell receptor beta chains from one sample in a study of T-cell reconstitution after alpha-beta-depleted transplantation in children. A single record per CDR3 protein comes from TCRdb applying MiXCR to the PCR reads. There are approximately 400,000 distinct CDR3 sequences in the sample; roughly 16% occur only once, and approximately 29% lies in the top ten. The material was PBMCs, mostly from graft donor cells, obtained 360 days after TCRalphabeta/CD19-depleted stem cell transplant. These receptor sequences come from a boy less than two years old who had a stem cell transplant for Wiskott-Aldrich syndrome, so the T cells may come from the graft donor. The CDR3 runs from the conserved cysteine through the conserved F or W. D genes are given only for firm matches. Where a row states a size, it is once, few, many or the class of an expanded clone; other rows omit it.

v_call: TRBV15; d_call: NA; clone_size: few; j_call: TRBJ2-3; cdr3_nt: TGTGCCACCAGCAGAGAAACTAGCTGGGATACGCAGTATTTT; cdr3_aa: CATSRETSWDTQYF
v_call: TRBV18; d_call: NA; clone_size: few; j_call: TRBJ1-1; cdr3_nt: TGTGCCAGCTCACCGTGGGGCAACACTGAAGCTTTCTTT; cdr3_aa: CASSPWGNTEAFF
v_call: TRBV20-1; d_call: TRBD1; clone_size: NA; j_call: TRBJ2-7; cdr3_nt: TGCAGTGCTAGATGGGACAGGGGTGGAGAGCAGTACTTC; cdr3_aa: CSARWDRGGEQYF
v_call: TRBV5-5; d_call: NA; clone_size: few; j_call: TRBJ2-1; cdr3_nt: TGTGCCAGCAGCTTGAAGAGGACTGGGCCCTACAATGAGCAGTTCTTC; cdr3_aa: CASSLKRTGPYNEQFF
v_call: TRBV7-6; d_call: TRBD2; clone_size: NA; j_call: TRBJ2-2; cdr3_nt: TGTGCCAGCAGCTTAGTGACTAGCGACCGGGAGCTGTTTTTT; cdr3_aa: CASSLVTSDRELFF
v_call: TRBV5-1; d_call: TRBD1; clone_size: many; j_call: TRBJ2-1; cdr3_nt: TGCGCCAGCAGCTTAGGGACAGGGGTAGGGGAGCAGTTCTTC; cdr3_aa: CASSLGTGVGEQFF
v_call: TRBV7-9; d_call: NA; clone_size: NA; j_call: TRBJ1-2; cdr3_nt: TGTGCCAGCAGCTTAGGTCTTCAGGGGTACTATGGCTACACCTTC; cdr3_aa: CASSLGLQGYYGYTF
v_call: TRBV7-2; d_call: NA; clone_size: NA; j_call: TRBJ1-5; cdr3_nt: TGTGCCAGCAGCTATCCGGGACATGGCAATCAGCCCCAGCATTTT; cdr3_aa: CASSYPGHGNQPQHF
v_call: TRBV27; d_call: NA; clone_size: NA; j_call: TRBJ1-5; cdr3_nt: TGTGCCAGCAGTTTAGGGGCCCCTAGCAATCAGCCCCAGCATTTT; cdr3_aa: CASSLGAPSNQPQHF
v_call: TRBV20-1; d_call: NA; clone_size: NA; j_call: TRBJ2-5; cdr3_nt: TGCAGTGCTAGGTCCACCCTTGAACAAGAGACCCAGTACTTC; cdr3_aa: CSARSTLEQETQYF
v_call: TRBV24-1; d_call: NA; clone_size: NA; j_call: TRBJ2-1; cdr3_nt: TGTGCCACCAGTGATTTAGGCTCCCTAGCGAATGAGCAGTTCTTC; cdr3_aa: CATSDLGSLANEQFF
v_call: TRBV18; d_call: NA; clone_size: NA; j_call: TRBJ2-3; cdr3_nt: TGTGCCAGCTCGCCACCCCGGGGCACAGATACGCAGTATTTT; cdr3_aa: CASSPPRGTDTQYF
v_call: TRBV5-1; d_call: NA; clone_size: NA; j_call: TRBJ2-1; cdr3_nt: TGCGCCAGCAGCTTGGCGGGTTCCAATTGGGGGGTCTCCTACAATGAGCAGTTCTTC; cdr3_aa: CASSLAGSNWGVSYNEQFF
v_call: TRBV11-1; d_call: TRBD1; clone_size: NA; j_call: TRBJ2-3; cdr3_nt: TGTGCCAGCAGCCCTGGGGTTCGGGACAGGGGGCTAGCAGATACGCAGTATTTT; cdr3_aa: CASSPGVRDRGLADTQYF
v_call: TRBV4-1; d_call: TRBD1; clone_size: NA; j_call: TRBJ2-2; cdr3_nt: TGCGCCAGCAGCCAAGATCAGGGGGCGGGGTCCGGGGAGCTGTTTTTT; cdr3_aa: CASSQDQGAGSGELFF
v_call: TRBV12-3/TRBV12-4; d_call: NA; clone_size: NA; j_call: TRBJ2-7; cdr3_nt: TGTGCCAGCAGTTTAAGGGGTATAGGACTCTTGACGGGGGAGCAGTACTTC; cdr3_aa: CASSLRGIGLLTGEQYF
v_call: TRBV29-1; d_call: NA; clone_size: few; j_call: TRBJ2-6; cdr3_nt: TGCAGCACCGACGGGGGAGGGGGACCCTCTGGGGCCAACGTCCTGACTTTC; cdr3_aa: CSTDGGGGPSGANVLTF
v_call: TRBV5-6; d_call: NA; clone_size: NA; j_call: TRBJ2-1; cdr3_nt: TGTGCCAGCAGCCCAAACTTTAGGGGAGGAGGGCAGTTCTTC; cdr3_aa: CASSPNFRGGGQFF